The 12 T cell receptor beta chains reported below all come from one sample, sequenced in a study of cytomegalovirus exposure and HLA in healthy donors. 13 Jbeta primers and 60 Vbeta primers were used for the PCR. Assay: immunoSEQ multiplex PCR; the TCRdb copy retains only in-frame clones and omits some. This sample's clone table lists around 70,000 clones. The sequenced sample consisted of PBMCs. The receptor source for this set is a woman aged 35 to 49 in good health and CMV-seropositive.

The chain carries TRBV7-8 and TRBJ1-2, with no clear D. CDR1 SGHVS and CDR2 FQNEAQ come from the germline V gene. The CDR3 covers 14 residues. The germline V and J ends were trimmed by 4 bases and 4 bases, with 13 bases remaining between them. CDR3 DNA sequence: TGTGCCAGCAGCTCCTCGGAGGAGCTCTATGGCTACACCTTC. Its protein is CASSSSEELYGYTF.

The chain combines TRBV30 with TRBJ1-1, with a possible D match to TRBD1 (6 bases). The CDR3 extends over 13 amino acids. V shed 4 bases and J shed 1 base, with 10 bases lying between them. Germline-derived CDR1 and CDR2 are GTSNPN and SVGIG (reference sequence). The CDR3, as DNA: TGTGCCTGGACCATACAGGGGAACACTGAAGCTTTCTTT. It codes for CAWTIQGNTEAFF. The full variable domain, in which reference TRBV30 and TRBJ1-1 provide the parts outside the CDR3, is SQTIHQWPATLVQPVGSPLSLECTVEGTSNPNLYWYRQAAGRGLQLLFYSVGIGQISSEVPQNLSASRPQDRQFILSSKKLLLSDSGFYLCAWTIQGNTEAFFGQGTRLTVV.

The V call is TRBV27, the J call TRBJ1-6, with D perhaps TRBD1 (6 bases). The CDR3 has 18 amino acids. V was cut by 5 bases and J by 0 bases, with 17 bases left in between. The germline V gene has CDR1 MNHEY and CDR2 SMNVEV (reference sequence). CDR3 nucleotide sequence: TGTGCCAGCAGTACATTAACAGGGAGTTCCTCCTATAATTCACCCCTCCACTTT. It encodes CASSTLTGSSSYNSPLHF.

This chain joins TRBV18 and TRBJ1-2, with D perhaps TRBD1 (6 bases). Germline V lookup: CDR1 KGHSH, CDR2 LQKENI. The CDR3 is made up of 16 amino acids. V dropped 2 bases and J dropped 3 bases, with 16 bases sitting between them. The CDR3 DNA reads as TGTGCCAGCTCACCAGGGGGAAACAGGGCGTACTATGGCTACACCTTC. This encodes CASSPGGNRAYYGYTF.

This sequence joins TRBV15 and TRBJ1-3; D gene uncertain. The V gene's germline CDR1 is LNHNV and CDR2 YYDKDF (reference sequence). With 0 bases removed from V and 1 base from J, the gap between germline ends came to 7 bases. The length of the CDR3 is 15 residues. In nucleotides, the CDR3 is TGTGCCACCAGCAGAGACATTACTTCTGGAAACACCATATATTTT. Its translation: CATSRDITSGNTIYF.

CDR3 sequence reads: CASSVTESAEQYF. The CDR3 DNA is TGTGCCAGCAGTGTGACAGAGTCGGCCGAGCAGTACTTC. The chain joins TRBV6-1 to TRBJ2-7; a possible D gene is TRBD1 (5 bases). The CDR3 runs 13 residues. Per the germline V gene, CDR1 is MNHNS and CDR2 is SASEGT. V was cut by 4 bases and J by 6 bases, with 13 bases left in between.

As DNA, the CDR3 is TGTGCCAGCAGCTCGGGACAGGTCTATGGCTACACCTTC. This gives the protein CASSSGQVYGYTF. The genes are TRBV5-6 and TRBJ1-2, with TRBD1 matching over 8 bases. The CDR3 runs 13 residues. CDR1 is SGHDT, CDR2 YYEEEE, per germline. V trimming: 3 bases; J trimming: 4 bases; junction bases outside the gene matches: 2.

The J gene is TRBJ2-5, the V gene TRBV7-8, with TRBD2 as a possible D gene (7 bases). CDR3 length: 15 amino acids. Trimming took off 7 bases at V and 5 bases at J, with 20 bases between the two ends. CDR1 SGHVS and CDR2 FQNEAQ come from the germline V gene. CDR3 residues: CASTLLSGGLETQYF. The CDR3 coding sequence is TGTGCCAGCACTCTCCTTTCGGGGGGCCTGGAGACCCAGTACTTC.

The V and J genes are TRBV27 and TRBJ2-5, with D perhaps TRBD1 (6 bases). Near its end, the DNA agrees better with TRBJ2-7, so the J call may be wrong. This CDR3 is built from 14 residues. CDR1 and CDR2 (germline): MNHEY, SMNVEV (reference sequence). CDR3 sequence: CASSFAGVGYEQYF. Written as DNA, the CDR3 is TGTGCCAGCAGTTTCGCAGGGGTAGGCTACGAGCAGTACTTC.

In regard to this clone: As the CDR3 is not closed by the conserved phenylalanine or tryptophan, this likely results from a read error. J is TRBJ1-1 and V is TRBV19; the D gene is possibly TRBD1 (5 bases). V lost 8 bases and J lost 3, with 13 bases in between. The CDR3 is made up of 13 amino acids. CDR1 is LNHDA and CDR2 is SQIVND in the germline V gene (reference sequence). CDR3 in amino acids: CASRRREDTEAFI. In nucleotides, the CDR3 is TGTGCCAGTCGACGCAGGGAAGACACTGAAGCTTTCATT.

This chain joins TRBV15 and TRBJ2-1, with 8 bases fitting TRBD2. This CDR3 region has 17 residues. Germline CDR1 reads LNHNV; CDR2 reads YYDKDF (reference sequence). Trimming at V came to 5 bases and at J to 9 bases, leaving 18 bases not matched to a gene. CDR3 in amino acids: CATSDALAARREGEQFF. In DNA, the CDR3 is TGTGCCACCAGCGACGCTCTAGCAGCTAGACGGGAGGGTGAGCAGTTCTTC.

The chain uses TRBV15 and TRBJ1-2; 7 nucleotides match TRBD1. The ends lost 3 bases at V and 2 bases at J; junction bases unmatched: 6. This CDR3 comprises 15 residues. The germline gives CDR1 LNHNV, CDR2 YYDKDF (reference sequence). CDR3 sequence reads: CATSRGTVKNYGYTF. The CDR3 region has the DNA TGTGCCACCAGCAGGGGGACAGTCAAAAACTATGGCTACACCTTC. Combining the CDR3 with reference TRBV15 and TRBJ1-2 gives the whole variable domain DAMVIQNPRYQVTQFGKPVTLSCSQTLNHNVMYWYQQKSSQAPKLLFHYYDKDFNNEADTPDNFQSRRPNTSFCFLDIRSPGLGDTAMYLCATSRGTVKNYGYTFGSGTRLTVV.